Each of the 5 T cell receptor beta chains below was sequenced from the same sample in a study of cytomegalovirus exposure and HLA in healthy donors. Use of 60 Vbeta and 13 Jbeta primers characterized the PCR. TCRdb's copy holds only in-frame clones and misses some; the assay was immunoSEQ multiplex PCR. The data contain around 210,000 clones, 82% of them singletons. The sample taken for sequencing was PBMCs. The source is a woman aged 40 to 55 in good health and CMV-seronegative.

This chain connects TRBV5-1 to TRBJ1-3, with 11 bases fitting TRBD1. Germline loops: CDR1 SGHRS, CDR2 YFSETQ. J gave up 3 bases and V 4 bases, and 3 bases lay outside the gene matches. This CDR3 region has 15 residues. CDR3 sequence: CASSGGQGVGNTIYF. For the CDR3, the DNA is TGCGCCAGCAGCGGGGGACAGGGGGTTGGAAACACCATATATTTT.

This chain uses TRBV2 with TRBJ2-7; D is unclear. Trimming removed 3 bases at V and 5 bases at J, with 8 bases between. Germline V gene data show CDR1 as SNHLY and CDR2 as FYNNEI. The CDR3 is 12 amino acids. CDR3 loop: CASSEKRHEQYF. In nucleotides, the CDR3 is TGTGCCAGCAGTGAGAAGCGCCACGAGCAGTACTTC.

This chain links TRBV30 with TRBJ1-1, with TRBD1 as a possible D gene (5 bases). Deletions cut 1 base from V and 4 bases from J, with 10 bases between. Germline CDR1 GTSNPN, CDR2 SVGIG (reference sequence). The CDR3 loop spans 13 amino acids. CDR3 loop: CAWSGQGGTEAFF. The DNA of the CDR3 is TGTGCCTGGAGTGGTCAGGGTGGCACTGAAGCTTTCTTT.

The chain couples TRBV15 to TRBJ2-3, with 7 bases fitting TRBD2. V was pared by 4 bases and J by 5 bases, with 9 bases of the junction left unmatched. The CDR3 contains 15 residues. Germline V lookup: CDR1 LNHNV, CDR2 YYDKDF (reference sequence). CDR3 bases: TGTGCCACCAGCATGCTAGCGGTGTTTGGAGATACGCAGTATTTT. Translated, it gives CATSMLAVFGDTQYF.

The chain combines TRBV4-1 with TRBJ2-7, with TRBD1 identical over 8 bases. The CDR3 loop spans 15 amino acids. Germline CDR1 is MGHRA and CDR2 is YSYEKL. Trimming removed 1 base from V and 2 bases from J; junction bases left unmatched: 4. This CDR3 reads CASSQGQGAPYEQYF. The DNA for the CDR3 is TGCGCCAGCAGCCAAGGGCAGGGGGCGCCCTACGAGCAGTACTTC.